Listed here are 14 T cell receptor beta chains from one sample, sequenced in a study of T-cell memory formation after mild COVID-19. TCRdb reprocessed the 5' RACE reads with MiXCR, giving one entry per CDR3 protein. Of hundreds of thousands of distinct CDR3 sequences detected, 15% to 20% appear once; the ten largest clones hold 9% to 15%. Sample: PBMCs or a T cell subset sorted from them (not recorded which). The source is an adult woman who had mild COVID-19 (a few samples of this study predate the infection). Cell type and time point are not known.

This clonotype was found a few times. The gene calls are TRBV20-1 and TRBJ2-2; 11 bases are shared with TRBD1. CDR1 is DFQATT and CDR2 is SNEGSKA in the germline V gene (reference sequence). Germline trimming cut 6 bases from V and 4 bases from J; bases unmatched to any gene: 10. The CDR3 loop spans 16 amino acids. The CDR3 nucleotides are TGCAGTGCCGAGGGACAGGGGGGAACTCTCACCGGGGAGCTGTTTTTT. Translating it yields CSAEGQGGTLTGELFF.

To note about this clonotype: A read error may account for a junction end that differs from germline. The V call is TRBV12-3 or TRBV12-4, the J call TRBJ1-2; possibly TRBD1 for D (5 bases). This CDR3 contains 14 residues. CDR3: CASSLVRGSYGYTF. The CDR3 nucleotides are TGTGCCAGCAGCTTAGTCCGGGGCTCCTATGGCTACACCTTC.

V usage is TRBV2 and J usage is TRBJ2-3, with D perhaps assigned TRBD1 or TRBD2 (5 bases each). The V end lost 8 bases, the J end lost 4 bases, and 19 bases lay between the germline ends. The CDR3 loop spans 15 amino acids. Germline CDR1 and CDR2: SNHLY and FYNNEI. CDR3 sequence: CASGAAGSGADTQYF. CDR3 sequence (DNA): TGTGCCAGCGGGGCAGCAGGGTCCGGGGCAGATACGCAGTATTTT.

This clonotype has ten or more counts. The chain employs TRBV12-3 or TRBV12-4 and TRBJ2-2, with no clear D. The CDR3 extends over 15 amino acids. V was shortened by 2 bases and J by 0 bases, with 7 bases between the two germline ends. The CDR3 coding sequence is TGTGCCAGCAGTTTATACGGGTCGAACACCGGGGAGCTGTTTTTT. Translating gives CASSLYGSNTGELFF.

The rearrangement uses TRBV6-5 and TRBJ2-1, with 11 bases lining up with TRBD2. With 6 bases clipped from V and 5 bases from J, the junction kept 3 bases outside the gene matches. The CDR3 contains 14 residues. Germline values: CDR1 MNHEY, CDR2 SVGAGI. The CDR3: CASSKTSGDNEQFF. CDR3 nucleotide sequence: TGTGCCAGCAGCAAGACTAGCGGGGACAATGAGCAGTTCTTC.

Only a few counts were recorded for this clonotype. V is TRBV2 and J is TRBJ2-5; no reliable D call. Germline V CDR1 and CDR2: SNHLY, FYNNEI. The germline V and J ends were trimmed by 4 bases and 7 bases, with 13 bases remaining between them. The CDR3 has 13 amino acids. Written as DNA, the CDR3 is TGTGCCAGCAGTGGGGGTCTTGCAGGGACCCAGTACTTC. It encodes CASSGGLAGTQYF.

This sequence joins TRBV12-3 or TRBV12-4 and TRBJ1-1; 8 bases line up with TRBD1. The CDR3 has 13 residues. Trimming cost V 6 bases and J 9 bases; bases outside gene matches: 9. The CDR3 protein is CASRASGGGKAFF. In nucleotides, the CDR3 is TGTGCCAGCAGAGCCTCAGGGGGCGGAAAAGCTTTCTTT.

This clonotype came up many times. The gene calls are TRBV5-6 and TRBJ2-3; D is unclear. V was trimmed by 9 bases and J by 4 bases, leaving 15 bases between them. The CDR3 is 13 residues long. The germline CDR1 and CDR2 sequences are SGHDT and YYEEEE. The CDR3 region is CATTQSGADTQYF. CDR3 nucleotide sequence: TGTGCCACTACCCAGAGTGGTGCAGATACGCAGTATTTT.

This clonotype was counted only a few times. This chain links TRBV7-2 with TRBJ1-3; 8 nucleotides agree with TRBD1. The CDR3 loop spans 17 amino acids. CDR1 is SGHTA and CDR2 is FQGNSA in the germline V gene. V gave up 4 bases and J gave up 8 bases; unmatched junction bases: 16. CDR3 sequence (DNA): TGTGCCAGCAGCTCACCACAGAACGGGACAGGAGACCACACCATATATTTT. Residues: CASSSPQNGTGDHTIYF.

The sample holds a few counts of this clonotype. The V and J genes are TRBV7-3 and TRBJ2-7; D unresolved. Germline values: CDR1 SGHTA, CDR2 FQGTGA. This CDR3 spans 15 amino acids. V dropped 5 bases and J dropped 0 bases, with 14 bases sitting between them. The CDR3 sequence is CASSRTESPSYEQYF. For the CDR3, the DNA is TGTGCCAGCAGCCGCACAGAATCTCCCTCCTACGAGCAGTACTTC.

The chain couples TRBV30 to TRBJ2-5; D gene unclear. Germline CDR1 and CDR2: GTSNPN and SVGIG (reference sequence). The ends were cut back, 0 bases at V and 2 bases at J, with 10 bases in the middle. CDR3 length: 14 residues. Here the CDR3 DNA reads TGTGCCTGGAGTGTATTATCGGTTCAAGAGACCCAGTACTTC. It yields the protein CAWSVLSVQETQYF.

This clonotype was seen a few times. CDR3 in DNA: TGTGCCTGGAATCAGGGGAGGGGCACCGGGGAGCTGTTTTTT. Encoded protein: CAWNQGRGTGELFF. The chain is built from TRBV30 and TRBJ2-2, with D tentatively TRBD2 (7 bases). The CDR3 totals 14 residues. Trimming removed 4 bases from V and 4 bases from J, with 13 bases in between. Germline CDR1 GTSNPN, CDR2 SVGIG (reference sequence).

This clonotype was counted a few times. The chain joins TRBV12-3 or TRBV12-4 to TRBJ2-1, with D maybe TRBD1 (5 bases). This CDR3 is built from 12 residues. V lost 3 bases, J lost 10 bases, and 10 bases lay in between. Written as DNA, the CDR3 is TGTGCCAGCAGTTTTGCAGGGTACGAGCAGTTCTTC. It codes for CASSFAGYEQFF.

This clonotype was seen only a few times. V gene TRBV6-1 combines with J gene TRBJ1-1, with TRBD1 matching 8 bases. The germline V gene encodes CDR1 MNHNS and CDR2 SASEGT. CDR3 length: 16 residues. V dropped 1 base and J dropped 3; count of bases not matched to a gene: 7. The CDR3 bases are TGTGCCAGCAGTGAAGGAGACAGGGGTGGGGACACTGAAGCTTTCTTT. Encoded protein: CASSEGDRGGDTEAFF.